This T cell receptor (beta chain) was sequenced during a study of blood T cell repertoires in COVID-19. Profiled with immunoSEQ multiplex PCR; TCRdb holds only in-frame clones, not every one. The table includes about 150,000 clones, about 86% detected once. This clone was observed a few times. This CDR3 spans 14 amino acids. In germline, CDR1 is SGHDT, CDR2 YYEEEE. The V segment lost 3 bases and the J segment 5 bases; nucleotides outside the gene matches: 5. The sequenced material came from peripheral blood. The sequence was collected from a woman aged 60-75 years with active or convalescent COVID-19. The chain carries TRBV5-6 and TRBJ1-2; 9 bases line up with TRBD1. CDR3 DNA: TGTGCCAGCAGCTACGAAGACAGGGGGTATGGCTACACCTTC. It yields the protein CASSYEDRGYGYTF.